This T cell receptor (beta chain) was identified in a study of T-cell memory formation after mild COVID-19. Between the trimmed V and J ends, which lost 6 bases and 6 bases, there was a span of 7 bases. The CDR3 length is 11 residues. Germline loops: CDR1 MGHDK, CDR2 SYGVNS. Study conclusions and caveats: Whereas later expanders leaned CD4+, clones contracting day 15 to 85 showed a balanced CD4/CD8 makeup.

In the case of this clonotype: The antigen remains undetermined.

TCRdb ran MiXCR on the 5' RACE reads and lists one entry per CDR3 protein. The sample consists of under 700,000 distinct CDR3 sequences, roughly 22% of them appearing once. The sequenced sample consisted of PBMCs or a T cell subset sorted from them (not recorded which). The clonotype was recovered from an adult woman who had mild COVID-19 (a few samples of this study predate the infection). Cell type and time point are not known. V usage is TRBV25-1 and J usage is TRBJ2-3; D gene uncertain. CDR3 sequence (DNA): TGTGCCAGCAGGGCCTATGATACGCAGTATTTT. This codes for CASRAYDTQYF.